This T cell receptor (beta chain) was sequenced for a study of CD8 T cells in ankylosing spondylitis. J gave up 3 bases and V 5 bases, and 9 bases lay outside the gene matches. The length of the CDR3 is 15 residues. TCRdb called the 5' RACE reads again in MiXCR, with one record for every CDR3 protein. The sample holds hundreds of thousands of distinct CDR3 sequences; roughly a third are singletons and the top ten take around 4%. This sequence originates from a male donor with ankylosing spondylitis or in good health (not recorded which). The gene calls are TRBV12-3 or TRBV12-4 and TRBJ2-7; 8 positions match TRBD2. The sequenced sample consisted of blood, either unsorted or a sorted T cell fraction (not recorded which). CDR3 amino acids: CASSAQRGGNYEQYF. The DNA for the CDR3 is TGTGCCAGCAGTGCCCAACGGGGGGGAAACTACGAGCAGTACTTC.